The TCR beta chain under discussion was sequenced for a study of human T cells and chemical hapten exposure. CDR3 size: 15 residues. After removal of 3 bases from V and 8 bases from J, the junction contained 6 bases not matched to a gene. The germline V gene has CDR1 MDHEN and CDR2 SYDVKM. Study-wide points: The immune response of these alopecia patients might not match healthy individuals'.

This clonotype was counted many times. The antigen remains undetermined. Unique molecular identifiers were linked by the library to individual cDNA molecules. TCRdb reprocessed the RACE reads with MiXCR, giving one entry per CDR3 protein. Of about 90,000 distinct CDR3 sequences detected, approximately 10% appear once; the ten largest clones hold approximately 1.1%. This sample's time point: patch test 3, about 24 weeks after DPC sensitization. Treatment reported: therapeutic diphenylcyclopropenone sensitization with weekly scalp DPC. Blood draws came before every patch-test application. The sample here was whole blood, taken in connection with sensitization to the hapten diphenylcyclopropenone (DPC). The receptor was isolated from a woman aged 25 to 39 with alopecia areata. Some clones in this sample may be carry-over from other donors' samples. J is TRBJ1-6 and V is TRBV28, with 8 bases fitting TRBD1. CDR3 sequence: CASSFIRGRDSPLHF. Written as DNA, the CDR3 is TGTGCCAGCAGTTTCATCAGGGGGCGCGATTCACCCCTCCACTTT.